This TCR beta chain was captured by sequencing in a study of T cell repertoires in ileal Crohn's disease. Findings of the study overall: Compared with non-smokers, active smokers at surgery showed more clonal expansions.

The time point denotes: neoterminal ileum biopsy at postoperative endoscopy, about 6 months after surgery. Turning to this clone: Its antigen is as yet unknown.

The assay was immunoSEQ multiplex PCR, and TCRdb's table has in-frame clones only and misses some. The sample lists fewer than 6,500 clones; around 75% were seen once. This receptor was identified in an adult with Crohn's disease. The sequenced sample consisted of ileal tissue.

The chain's CDR3 is CASSLGDEHNEQFF. The CDR3 DNA is TGCGCCAGCAGCTTGGGGGACGAACACAATGAGCAGTTCTTC. The chain joins TRBV5-1 to TRBJ2-1; tentatively, D is TRBD1 or TRBD2 (5 bases each). CDR3 size: 14 residues. Trimming removed 0 bases from V and 5 bases from J, with 9 bases in between. Germline V gives CDR1 SGHRS, CDR2 YFSETQ. Supplemented by reference TRBV5-1 and TRBJ2-1, the full variable domain reads KAGVTQTPRYLIKTRGQQVTLSCSPISGHRSVSWYQQTPGQGLQFLFEYFSETQRNKGNFPGRFSGRQFSNSRSEMNVSTLELGDSALYLCASSLGDEHNEQFFGPGTRLTVL.